This T cell receptor (beta chain) was captured in a study of cytomegalovirus exposure and HLA in healthy donors. Researchers ran the PCR with 60 Vbeta and 13 Jbeta primers. Generated by immunoSEQ multiplex PCR, the TCRdb table keeps only in-frame clones and is missing some. The sample includes about 160,000 clones, about 71% seen only once; the top ten take roughly 1.4%. In its sample, this clone is medium-sized. The sample was PBMCs. This TCR was recovered from a man in his fifties in good health and CMV-seronegative.

CDR3 loop: CASSVGVGAGQPQHF. The CDR3 DNA follows: TGTGCCAGCAGCGTAGGGGTAGGGGCTGGGCAGCCCCAGCATTTT. V and J are TRBV9 and TRBJ1-5, with a possible D match to TRBD1 (5 bases). Per germline, CDR1 SGDLS and CDR2 YYNGEE. The CDR3 has 15 residues. V shed 0 bases and J shed 7 bases, with 14 bases lying between them.